The sequence of this T cell receptor (beta chain) was determined in a study of blood T cell repertoires in COVID-19. Overall study context: The United States, Italy and Spain provided the acute and convalescent COVID-19 samples. From T cells, B-cell-depleted T cells, or PBMCs came the material, which was cDNA or gDNA.

This clone was counted a single time. The V end lost 7 bases, the J end lost 6 bases, and 17 bases lay between the germline ends. Germline loops: CDR1 MDHEN, CDR2 SYDVKM. The CDR3 is 14 amino acids. Per the original data handling: Reference gene primer amplification yielded estimated nucleated cell counts. Generated by immunoSEQ multiplex PCR, the TCRdb table keeps only in-frame clones and is missing some. Clone size and the V and J calls come from that table; the DNA yielded D and trimming. The sample includes some 70,000 clones, roughly 79% of them seen just once. Sequencing was done on a sample of peripheral blood. V usage is TRBV28 and J usage is TRBJ2-3; D is unclear. This TCR was sampled from a woman in her sixties or seventies with acute or convalescent COVID-19. In nucleotides, the CDR3 is TGTGCCAGCATTGAAGGCGGCTTCTCCGATACGCAGTATTTT. Translated, it gives CASIEGGFSDTQYF.